Each of the 31 T cell receptor beta chains below was sequenced from the same sample in a study of tumor-infiltrating lymphocytes in primary liver carcinoma. The input was approximately 0.45 ug total RNA; TCR beta cDNA was made from it with a constant-region primer. Amplification in three nested multiplex PCR rounds with slightly modified ARM-PCR gave rise to TCR beta libraries. Rounds one and two of PCR, each of 10 cycles, were primed with TRBV1-TRBV30 forward primers and a C-beta reverse primer. TCRdb re-called the multiplex PCR reads with MiXCR, one entry per CDR3 protein. This table holds about 54,000 distinct CDR3 sequences, 70% to 80% found once. Taking about 18-32 mg of unsorted bulk tissue, the authors co-extracted RNA and DNA. Sequenced sample: liver tumor tissue from sampling region 2. The subset denotes: tumor region T2, inferior pole. The source of these receptors is a middle-aged man with primary liver carcinoma and hepatitis B virus infection.

On this clonotype itself: The junction does not match germline at one end; this may be a read error. The CDR3 DNA follows: TGCAGCGTCCAGGACGTACCCGAGCACTACTTC. Translated, it gives CSVQDVPEHYF. The genes are TRBV29-1 and TRBJ2-7; no definite D call. Per the germline V gene, CDR1 is SQVTM and CDR2 is ANQGSEA. This CDR3 contains 11 residues.

Comments on this clonotype: The junction differs from germline at one of its ends, possibly a read error. The chain has TRBV29-1 and TRBJ2-5, with a tentative D call TRBD2 (7 bases). CDR3 size: 16 residues. Germline CDR1 SQVTM, CDR2 ANQGSEA. Here the CDR3 DNA reads TGCAGCGTCTCTTGGGGGGGGGCCGTTAAGTTGGAGACCCAGTATTTC. Its protein product is CSVSWGGAVKLETQYF.

Concerning this clonotype: This CDR3 is missing its conserved last phenylalanine or tryptophan, likely due to a read error. This chain links TRBV6-1 with TRBJ1-4; D remains ambiguous. CDR1 and CDR2 (germline): MNHNS, SASEGT. Between the trimmed V and J ends, which lost 6 bases and 8 bases, there was a span of 13 bases. The CDR3 runs 13 residues. CDR3 nucleotide sequence: TGTGCCAGCAGGAAGTGGGAGAGGGAAAAACTGTTTCTT. Translated, it gives CASRKWEREKLFL.

This clonotype was counted many times. The V call is TRBV29-1, the J call TRBJ1-2; 11 nucleotides line up with TRBD1. J lost 6 bases, V lost 6 bases, and 15 bases had no gene match. Germline assignment: CDR1 SQVTM and CDR2 ANQGSEA. This CDR3 is built from 16 residues. For the CDR3, the DNA is TGCAGCGTCGCAACCCTATCGGACAGGGGGCCGAATGGCTACACCTTC. This gives the protein CSVATLSDRGPNGYTF.

This chain links TRBV20-1 with TRBJ2-7; 8 nucleotides line up with TRBD1. Germline CDR1 is DFQATT and CDR2 is SNEGSKA (reference sequence). The V gene end was trimmed by 3 bases and the J gene end by 7 bases; junction bases not matched to a gene: 8. The CDR3 is 13 amino acids. The CDR3 DNA sequence: TGCAGTGCTAGGGGCCAGGGGGCAAGTGAGCAGTACTTC. Protein product: CSARGQGASEQYF.

As concerns this clonotype: The germline gene is not matched at one end of the junction; a read error may be the cause. This sequence joins TRBV5-6 and TRBJ2-1, with a possible D match to TRBD2 (5 bases). This CDR3 contains 16 residues. CDR1 and CDR2 from the germline V gene are SGHDT and YYEEEE. The CDR3 DNA reads TGTGCCAACAGCTTGGAGAGCGGAAGCTCCTACAATGAGCAGTTCTTC. Its translation is CANSLESGSSYNEQFF.

This rearrangement joins TRBV6-6 to TRBJ1-5; possibly TRBD1 for D (5 bases). Germline V gene sequence: CDR1 MNHNY, CDR2 SVGAGI (reference sequence). V shed 6 bases and J shed 2 bases, with 23 bases lying between them. This CDR3 contains 18 residues. CDR3 in DNA: TGTGCCAGCAGGCGGGATGGCAGGGCACATGCGGGCAATCAGCCCCAGCATTTT. Translation gives CASRRDGRAHAGNQPQHF.

The CDR3 loop is CASRMNNGELFF. The CDR3 region has the DNA TGCGCCAGCCGTATGAATAACGGGGAGCTGTTTTTT. The V and J genes are TRBV10-1 and TRBJ2-2, with D hard to call. Between the trimmed V and J ends, which lost 8 bases and 7 bases, there was a span of 11 bases. The CDR3 is 12 amino acids. CDR1 WNHNN and CDR2 SYGVQD come from the germline V gene (reference sequence).

At least ten counts were recorded for this clonotype. The chain recombines TRBV4-2 with TRBJ2-1; the D gene is possibly TRBD1 (6 bases). The CDR3 loop spans 15 amino acids. The V gene's germline CDR1 is LGHNA and CDR2 YNFKEQ. V dropped 3 bases and J dropped 0 bases, with 9 bases sitting between them. For the CDR3, the DNA is TGTGCCAGCAGCCAGGGGGCGAGCTCCTACAATGAGCAGTTCTTC. Translated: CASSQGASSYNEQFF.

This chain links TRBV6-1 with TRBJ2-1; TRBD1 matches 8 bases. Unmatched junction bases numbered 15, after V lost 8 bases and J lost 12 bases. CDR3 length: 14 residues. The germline V gene has CDR1 MNHNS and CDR2 SASEGT. This chain's CDR3 is CASCEWQGADGQFF. The DNA for the CDR3 is TGTGCCAGCTGCGAATGGCAGGGGGCGGATGGGCAGTTCTTC.

Of note for this clonotype: At one end, the junction sequence differs from germline, possibly due to a read error. V usage is TRBV12-3 or TRBV12-4 and J usage is TRBJ1-5, with a possible D match to TRBD1 (5 bases). The CDR3 loop spans 15 amino acids. CDR3 protein: CASSLWDGSNEPQHF. Here the CDR3 DNA reads TGTGCCAGCAGTCTATGGGACGGTAGCAATGAGCCCCAGCATTTT.

Details on this clonotype: A read error may account for a junction end that differs from germline. J is TRBJ1-1 and V is TRBV5-5; the D is unclear. Looked up from germline, CDR1 is SGHKS and CDR2 is YYEKEE (reference sequence). The CDR3 is made up of 13 amino acids. CDR3 residues: CASSPKGSPPEAF. The CDR3 DNA follows: TGTGCCAGCAGTCCTAAAGGGTCTCCCCCTGAAGCTTTT.

With respect to this clonotype: The junction shows a germline mismatch at one end, possibly a read error. The rearrangement links TRBV11-2 to TRBJ1-4; D uncertain. The V gene's germline CDR1 is SGHAT and CDR2 FQNNGV. CDR3 length: 14 residues. CDR3 in amino acids: CANSLEVGNEKLFF. DNA of the CDR3: TGTGCCAACAGCTTGGAGGTTGGGAACGAAAAACTGTTTTTT.

Of note for this clonotype: The junction shows a germline mismatch at one end, possibly a read error. The rearrangement links TRBV5-5 to TRBJ1-2, with 7 nucleotides matching TRBD1. Germline CDR1 reads SGHKS; CDR2 reads YYEKEE (reference sequence). This CDR3 has 14 residues. The CDR3 DNA sequence: TGTGTCAGCAGCCCTGGGACAGCGAGTTATGGCTACACCTTC. It specifies CVSSPGTASYGYTF.

There are many counts of this clonotype. The genes are TRBV4-1 and TRBJ2-3, with D perhaps assigned TRBD1 or TRBD2 (5 bases each). The V and J ends lost 1 base and 2 bases respectively, with 10 bases between them. This CDR3 region has 15 residues. CDR1 is MGHRA and CDR2 is YSYEKL in the germline V gene. The CDR3 here is CASSQVGTYTDTQYF. As DNA, the CDR3 is TGCGCCAGCAGCCAAGTCGGGACCTACACAGATACGCAGTATTTT.

On this clonotype: Germline and junction disagree at one end, which may indicate a read error. The chain carries TRBV11-2 and TRBJ2-5, with D perhaps assigned TRBD1 or TRBD2 (5 bases each). Germline CDR1 reads SGHAT; CDR2 reads FQNNGV. The CDR3 consists of 14 residues. The CDR3 DNA is TGTGCCAGCAGCTTTTCGAGGGACGTAGTGACCCAATACTTC. Encoded protein: CASSFSRDVVTQYF.

Concerning this clonotype: One end of the junction does not line up with germline, which may come from a read error. This chain connects TRBV4-1 to TRBJ2-7; 8 nucleotides line up with TRBD1. The germline gives CDR1 MGHRA, CDR2 YSYEKL. The CDR3 covers 17 residues. The CDR3 loop reads CASSQDRWQGARYEQYF. CDR3 bases: TGCGCCAGCAGCCAAGACAGATGGCAGGGGGCGCGGTACGAACAGTACTTC.

Of note for this clonotype: Sequence at one end of the junction differs from germline and may be a read error. The V call is TRBV11-2, the J call TRBJ2-2; 9 bases are a match to TRBD2. Germline CDR1 reads SGHAT; CDR2 reads FQNNGV. The CDR3 extends over 16 amino acids. In nucleotides, the CDR3 is TGTGCCAGCAGTTCAGTGGCGCTAGCGGGAACCGGGGAGCTGTTATTT. This codes for CASSSVALAGTGELLF.

Concerning this clonotype itself: The junction does not match germline at one end; this may be a read error. The chain couples TRBV4-2 to TRBJ2-1; D might be TRBD2 (6 bases). Germline V gene sequence: CDR1 LGHNA, CDR2 YNFKEQ. The CDR3 is 13 residues long. This chain's CDR3 is CASIQGRGNEQFF. As DNA, the CDR3 is TGTGCCAGCATCCAAGGTCGGGGGAATGAGCAGTTCTTC.

This clonotype was picked up many times. The chain recombines TRBV12-3 or TRBV12-4 with TRBJ2-7; 7 nucleotides align to TRBD1. The length of the CDR3 is 13 residues. V lost 11 bases, J lost 1 base, and 8 bases stayed unmatched. CDR3 protein: CACADRESYEQYF. The CDR3 bases are TGTGCCTGTGCAGACAGGGAATCCTACGAGCAGTACTTC.

Details on this clonotype: One junction end does not reproduce the germline sequence, and a read error may be involved. V and J are TRBV11-2 and TRBJ2-5, with D perhaps matching TRBD1 or TRBD2 (5 bases each). Looked up from germline, CDR1 is SGHAT and CDR2 is FQNNGV. CDR3 length equals 13 residues. CDR3 loop: CASQQVTLGTRYF. Written as DNA, the CDR3 is TGTGCCAGCCAACAGGTCACACTGGGGACCCGGTACTTT.

In regard to this clonotype: Compared with germline, one end of the junction differs, possibly owing to a read error. The chain recombines TRBV11-2 with TRBJ2-3; a possible D gene is TRBD2 (5 bases). The CDR3 consists of 16 residues. CDR1 and CDR2 from the germline V gene are SGHAT and FQNNGV. DNA of the CDR3: TGTGCCAGCGGCCCCCCGACTATCGGCAGCACAGATACTCAGTATTTT. Translated, it gives CASGPPTIGSTDTQYF.

This clonotype came up once. The chain has TRBV10-3 and TRBJ2-5, with D unclear. CDR1 and CDR2 (germline): ENHRY, SYGVKD. This CDR3 comprises 14 residues. V was pared by 7 bases and J by 0 bases, with 12 bases between. This CDR3 is CAINLEQYQETQYF. DNA of the CDR3: TGTGCCATCAACTTGGAACAGTACCAAGAGACCCAGTACTTC.

CDR3 region: CVSSLFGRAGNEQFF. The DNA of the CDR3 is TGTGTCAGTAGTTTATTCGGGAGGGCCGGAAATGAGCAGTTCTTC. This chain uses TRBV11-2 with TRBJ2-1; 8 bases are shared with TRBD2. Germline V gene lookup returns CDR1 SGHAT and CDR2 FQNNGV. The CDR3 loop spans 15 amino acids. The full variable domain, with the rest looked up from reference TRBV11-2 and TRBJ2-1, is EAGVAQSPRYKIIEKRQSVAFWCNPISGHATLYWYQQILGQGPKLLIQFQNNGVVDDSQLPKDRFSAERLKGVDSTLKIQPAKLEDSAVYLCVSSLFGRAGNEQFFGPGTRLTVL.

Worth noting for this clonotype: An end of the junction differs from the germline gene, which may be a read error. The chain carries TRBV7-8 and TRBJ2-7; TRBD1 agrees at 8 bases. CDR1 is SGHVS, CDR2 FQNEAQ, per germline. This CDR3 is 16 amino acids long. The CDR3 protein is CAGSLFSGGNSYEQYF. In nucleotides, the CDR3 is TGTGCCGGCAGCTTGTTCTCAGGGGGCAACTCCTACGAGCAGTACTTC.

Of note for this clonotype: Given the absence of the conserved phenylalanine or tryptophan at the CDR3 end, a read error is likely. Because the CDR3's place on the DNA is in doubt, the DNA is left out and the CDR3 is given as listed by TCRdb. The rearrangement links TRBV4-1 to TRBJ1-2. Germline-derived CDR1 and CDR2 are MGHRA and YSYEKL. Ends included, the CDR3 has 13 residues. Here the CDR3 reads CASSETGNYGYAL.

On this clonotype itself: This may be a read error, as it is one base from a much larger clone. The CDR3 DNA reads as TGCGCCAGCAGTCCTGGGTCAGGGGCCTACGAGCAGTACTTC. This encodes CASSPGSGAYEQYF. The chain couples TRBV5-1 to TRBJ2-7, with D possibly matching TRBD1 (6 bases). There are 14 residues in the CDR3. The ends were cut back, 5 bases at V and 2 bases at J, with 14 bases in the middle. Germline loops: CDR1 SGHRS, CDR2 YFSETQ. The whole variable domain, remainder taken from reference TRBV5-1 and TRBJ2-7, is KAGVTQTPRYLIKTRGQQVTLSCSPISGHRSVSWYQQTPGQGLQFLFEYFSETQRNKGNFPGRFSGRQFSNSRSEMNVSTLELGDSALYLCASSPGSGAYEQYFGPGTRLTVT.

On this clonotype itself: A read error may produce the germline difference seen at one junction end. The chain combines TRBV10-1 with TRBJ2-7, with D unclear. The V gene's germline CDR1 is WNHNN and CDR2 SYGVQD (reference sequence). CDR3 size: 12 residues. In nucleotides, the CDR3 is TGTGCCAACATAGAAAGCTCCTACGAGCAGTACTTC. Protein product: CANIESSYEQYF.

A remark on this clonotype: A much larger clone lies a single base off, so this may be a read error. The V call is TRBV28, the J call TRBJ1-5; D uncertain. Germline values: CDR1 MDHEN, CDR2 SYDVKM. There are 15 residues in the CDR3. CDR3 sequence reads: CASSSPGRSNQPLHF. Written as DNA, the CDR3 is TGTGCCAGCAGTTCGCCTGGAAGAAGCAATCAGCCCCTGCATTTT.

The chain combines TRBV6-6 with TRBJ2-1; D gene ambiguous. CDR1 and CDR2 (germline): MNHNY, SVGAGI (reference sequence). This CDR3 is 15 amino acids long. The germline V and J ends were trimmed by 2 bases and 9 bases, with 17 bases remaining between them. DNA of the CDR3: TGTGCCAGCAGTTACAAGAATAGCATTAATAGTGAGCAGTTCTTC. It encodes CASSYKNSINSEQFF.

As for this clonotype: This may come from a read error, since a much larger clone is one base off. The rearrangement links TRBV5-1 to TRBJ1-1; D remains ambiguous. V lost 3 bases and J lost 0, with 9 bases in between. The CDR3 has 14 residues. Germline CDR1 and CDR2: SGHRS and YFSETQ. The CDR3 DNA is TGCGCCAGCAGCTGTGGCGCAGTGAACACTGAAGCTTTCTTT. As protein: CASSCGAVNTEAFF.